This T cell receptor beta chain was retrieved from a study of metastatic and nonmetastatic thyroid tumors. Original processing notes: Across clinicopathological groups, CDR3 differences served as the basis for building a distant-metastasis classifier for papillary thyroid cancer. TCRdb re-called clones via MiXCR from the PCR reads. V and J calls and clone size were set by TCRdb, not the authors. The sample has 20,000 to 25,000 clones; roughly 23% are singletons. The sample holds many counts of this clone. Germline values: CDR1 KGHSH, CDR2 LQKENI. The CDR3 is 15 residues long. V dropped 4 bases and J dropped 7; count of bases not matched to a gene: 9. Each patient came to thyroid surgery without any prior treatment (of any kind).

The V gene is TRBV18, the J gene TRBJ1-4, with 7 bases aligning to TRBD1. The sample was blood. This TCR derives from a female donor with papillary thyroid cancer or a benign thyroid nodule (not recorded which). Some clones in this sample may be carry-over from other donors' samples. In nucleotides, the CDR3 is TGTGCCAGCTCACAGGGACAGAGGATCGGTGAAAAACTGTTTTTT. Translated: CASSQGQRIGEKLFF.